What follows are 14 T cell receptor beta chains derived from one specimen sequenced in a study of blood T cell dynamics during melanoma immunotherapy. Generated by immunoSEQ multiplex PCR, the TCRdb table keeps only in-frame clones and is missing some. The repertoire consists of about 28,000 clones, with 75% to 90% occurring once and the leading ten covering under 13%. Stated time point: week 3, after first cycle of checkpoint inhibitor. Sequenced here: blood, sampled from a patient treated with checkpoint blockade. All receptors derive from a human donor with melanoma.

This chain connects TRBV28 to TRBJ2-1; 8 positions match TRBD1. Germline V gene sequence: CDR1 MDHEN, CDR2 SYDVKM. The CDR3 extends over 15 amino acids. V gave up 7 bases and J gave up 6 bases; unmatched junction bases: 11. The DNA of the CDR3 is TGTGCCAGCACTACCCGGGACAGGAGCCGCAATGAGCAGTTCTTC. It yields the protein CASTTRDRSRNEQFF.

The CDR3 coding sequence is TGTGCCAGCAGGGGGGGATGGCAAGGCAATCAGCCCCAGCATTTT. Protein: CASRGGWQGNQPQHF. This sequence joins TRBV27 and TRBJ1-5; possibly TRBD1 for D (5 bases). V lost 6 bases and J 2 bases, leaving 14 bases between the germline ends. The CDR3 runs 15 residues. Germline V lookup: CDR1 MNHEY, CDR2 SMNVEV (reference sequence).

J is TRBJ2-7 and V is TRBV5-1; the match to TRBD1 covers 9 bases. J gave up 6 bases and V 0 bases, and 7 bases lay outside the gene matches. In germline, CDR1 is SGHRS, CDR2 YFSETQ. The CDR3 extends over 15 amino acids. This chain's CDR3 is CASSLAFRQGGEQYF. DNA for the CDR3: TGCGCCAGCAGCTTGGCCTTCAGACAGGGGGGCGAGCAGTACTTC.

The V gene is TRBV27, the J gene TRBJ2-7; the D is unclear. CDR3 length equals 13 residues. Between the trimmed V and J ends, which lost 0 bases and 2 bases, there was a span of 5 bases. CDR1 and CDR2 from the germline V gene are MNHEY and SMNVEV (reference sequence). CDR3 sequence reads: CASSLSGAYEQYF. CDR3 nucleotides: TGTGCCAGCAGTTTATCAGGTGCCTACGAGCAGTACTTC.

J is TRBJ2-1 and V is TRBV29-1; 11 bases are a match to TRBD2. This CDR3 has 18 amino acids. Unmatched junction bases numbered 11, after V lost 0 bases and J lost 4 bases. Germline CDR1 and CDR2: SQVTM and ANQGSEA. CDR3: CSVEDPLAGGPYYNEQFF. CDR3 sequence (DNA): TGCAGCGTTGAAGATCCGCTAGCGGGGGGCCCCTATTACAATGAGCAGTTCTTC.

The chain uses TRBV28 and TRBJ2-7; D possibly corresponds to TRBD2 (5 bases). This CDR3 region has 13 residues. V was pared by 6 bases and J by 3 bases, with 12 bases between. CDR1 and CDR2 from the germline V gene are MDHEN and SYDVKM. Here the CDR3 reads CASSLGRGYEQYF. The CDR3 bases are TGTGCCAGCAGCCTGGGCCGGGGCTACGAGCAGTACTTC.

The chain uses TRBV11-2 and TRBJ2-7, with D uncertain. CDR1 SGHAT and CDR2 FQNNGV come from the germline V gene. The V end was cut by 5 bases, the J end by 3 bases, with 14 bases between. The CDR3 spans 14 residues. The CDR3 protein is CASSLSILHYEQYF. Here the CDR3 DNA reads TGTGCCAGCAGCCTCAGCATCCTCCACTACGAGCAGTACTTC.

V gene TRBV7-2 combines with J gene TRBJ2-5; TRBD1 is a possible D gene (6 bases). This CDR3 has 14 amino acids. Trimming cost V 4 bases and J 1 base, with 10 bases left between them. Germline CDR1 SGHTA, CDR2 FQGNSA. DNA of the CDR3: TGTGCCAGCAGCTCCACAGGGCTCCAAGAGACCCAGTACTTC. Translation: CASSSTGLQETQYF.

The DNA for the CDR3 is TGCGCCAGCAGCCAAGAGCGCGGGATCGCCGGCGAGCAGTACTTC. It encodes CASSQERGIAGEQYF. This sequence joins TRBV4-1 and TRBJ2-7; the D gene is possibly TRBD2 (6 bases). The length of the CDR3 is 15 residues. From germline, CDR1 is MGHRA and CDR2 YSYEKL. V was clipped by 0 bases and J by 6 bases, with 15 bases between them.

This clone appeared a few times. V gene TRBV5-1 combines with J gene TRBJ2-7, with D possibly being TRBD1 (5 bases). This CDR3 spans 15 amino acids. Germline V gene lookup returns CDR1 SGHRS and CDR2 YFSETQ. Deletions cut 0 bases from V and 0 bases from J, with 10 bases between. The CDR3 sequence: CASSLGWGLSYEQYF. In DNA, the CDR3 is TGCGCCAGCAGCTTGGGTTGGGGCCTCTCCTACGAGCAGTACTTC.

The CDR3 nucleotides read TGCGCCAGCAGCAACCAGGGCTACCTAAATGAGCAGTTCTTC. This codes for CASSNQGYLNEQFF. The chain employs TRBV4-3 and TRBJ2-1, with a weak D call TRBD1 (5 bases). Per germline, CDR1 LGHNA and CDR2 YSLEER. Trimming left V 5 bases short and J 7 bases short, with 15 bases between. This CDR3 is built from 14 residues.

The genes are TRBV4-1 and TRBJ2-7, with 9 bases lining up with TRBD1. V gave up 4 bases and J gave up 3 bases; unmatched junction bases: 4. This CDR3 is 14 amino acids long. The germline CDR1 and CDR2 sequences are MGHRA and YSYEKL. The CDR3 DNA sequence: TGCGCCAGCAGCCTGGGACAGGGTTTCTACGAGCAGTACTTC. Encoded protein: CASSLGQGFYEQYF.

In this sample, this clone is medium-sized. This sequence joins TRBV4-2 and TRBJ2-7, with D tentatively TRBD2 (6 bases). V was shortened by 0 bases and J by 3 bases, with 12 bases between the two germline ends. The V gene's germline CDR1 is LGHNA and CDR2 YNFKEQ. This CDR3 comprises 15 residues. The CDR3 DNA reads as TGTGCCAGCAGCCAAGAATACGGGACTCTCTACGAGCAGTACTTC. Amino acid sequence: CASSQEYGTLYEQYF.

The chain is built from TRBV5-4 and TRBJ2-5; D is possibly TRBD1 or TRBD2 (5 bases each). From germline, CDR1 is SGHNT and CDR2 YYREEE (reference sequence). V was pared by 4 bases and J by 0 bases, with 7 bases between. The CDR3 sequence is 13 residues long. CDR3 loop: CASSRDHQETQYF. CDR3 nucleotides: TGTGCCAGCAGCCGGGACCACCAAGAGACCCAGTACTTC.